This TCR beta chain originates from a study of blood T cell repertoires in COVID-19. Study information: PBMCs, B-cell-depleted T cells, or T cells provided the cDNA or gDNA that made up the material.

Authors' processing steps: How many nucleated cells were present was estimated from reference gene primer amplification. Using immunoSEQ multiplex PCR, the repertoire was profiled, and TCRdb retains in-frame clones only, with some absent. That table supplies the V and J calls and clone size; D and trimming were determined from the DNA. The sample shows over 200,000 clones, roughly nine tenths of them seen only once. CDR1 SGHDT and CDR2 YYEEEE come from the germline V gene. The junction had 6 bases not matched to a gene; V was cut back by 4 bases and J by 2 bases. The CDR3 sequence is 15 residues long.

This sequence joins TRBV5-6 and TRBJ2-3; 8 nucleotides agree with TRBD2. This TCR came from a woman aged 18-30 years who had recovered from COVID-19. The sample comprised peripheral blood. The CDR3 DNA is TGTGCCAGCAGCCCGGTGACTAGCGACACAGATACGCAGTATTTT. This sequence encodes CASSPVTSDTDTQYF. Looking up the rest from reference TRBV5-6 and TRBJ2-3 gives the full variable domain: DAGVTQSPTHLIKTRGQQVTLRCSPKSGHDTVSWYQQALGQGPQFIFQYYEEEERQRGNFPDRFSGHQFPNYSSELNVNALLLGDSALYLCASSPVTSDTDTQYFGPGTRLTVL.